Listed below are T cell receptor beta chains from one sample, sequenced in a study of T cell changes during pregnancy in multiple sclerosis. Sequencing used immunoSEQ multiplex PCR; TCRdb keeps in-frame clones, though not all of them. The sample carries around 100,000 clones, 85% to 95% recorded once. Sequenced here: peripheral blood, sampled in the second trimester of pregnancy. The receptors come from a female donor with multiple sclerosis, enrolled in a pregnancy study. CDR3s include the opening cysteine and the closing phenylalanine or tryptophan. The D gene is left open where the match is weak. Clone size, where shown, is once, few, many, or a class for clones that have expanded.

>-|-|TRBJ1-1|TRBV29-1
TGCAGCGTTGTTCGGGTTCTCTCCACTGAAGCTTTCTTT
CSVVRVLSTEAFF
>once|TRBD1|TRBJ1-3|TRBV6-5
TGTGCCAGCAGTTTTCAGACAGGGGGAAACACCATATATTTT
CASSFQTGGNTIYF
>once|TRBD1|TRBJ2-1|TRBV15
TGTGCCACCAGCAGGTTTGACAGGGGACATGAGCAGTTCTTC
CATSRFDRGHEQFF
>-|-|TRBJ2-5|TRBV27
TGTGCCAGCAGTTCCTCGACGGGAAAGACCCAGTACTTC
CASSSSTGKTQYF
>-|TRBD1|TRBJ1-1|TRBV19
TGTGCCAGTAGTATAGAGGACAGGGTTGGGACTGAAGCTTTCTTT
CASSIEDRVGTEAFF
>-|-|TRBJ2-1|TRBV6-1
TGTGCCAGCAGTGAAGCGTGGATAATGAGGGCCCAGATCTTC
CASSEAWIMRAQIF
>-|-|TRBJ2-1|TRBV7-3
TGTGCCAGCAGCTTAGGGGTGGGAGGTCGGTACAATGAGCAGTTCTTC
CASSLGVGGRYNEQFF
>-|-|TRBJ1-2|TRBV28
TGTGCCAGCAGGCTAGTAGCGGCAGGGCGCTACGGCTACACCTTC
CASRLVAAGRYGYTF
>-|TRBD2|TRBJ2-1|TRBV19
TGTGCCAGTAGTGCGGGAGCGAACCCCGGGGGCAATGAGCAGTTCTTC
CASSAGANPGGNEQFF
>once|-|TRBJ2-2|TRBV7-3
TGTGCCAGCAGCTTATCATCGAACACCGGGGAGCTGTTTTTT
CASSLSSNTGELFF
>-|-|TRBJ2-1|TRBV28
TGTGCCAGCTCTCCGCCATCACAGGGCGGCAATGAGCAGTTCTTC
CASSPPSQGGNEQFF
>-|-|TRBJ1-5|TRBV27
TGTGCCAGCACCTTAGGGAGGGACCATCAGCCCCAGCATTTT
CASTLGRDHQPQHF
>-|-|TRBJ2-7|TRBV30
TGTGCCTGGAGTGTACCAGGGGCCAAACTCTACGAGCAGTACTTC
CAWSVPGAKLYEQYF
>-|TRBD2|TRBJ2-3|TRBV5-1
TGCGCCAGCAGCTTTAGCGGGAGTGCAGATACGCAGTATTTT
CASSFSGSADTQYF
>-|-|TRBJ1-1|TRBV29-1
TGCAGCGTTGAGGGCAGGCAGGGGCCAAACACTGAAGCTTTCTTT
CSVEGRQGPNTEAFF
>-|TRBD2|TRBJ2-5|TRBV28
TGTGCCAGCAAGGGAGGGAAAGAGACCCAGTACTTC
CASKGGKETQYF
>-|-|TRBJ1-1|TRBV18
TGTGCCAGCTCACAACCTGGACAGTTGAACACTGAAGCTTTCTTT
CASSQPGQLNTEAFF
>once|-|TRBJ2-1|TRBV7-2
TGTGCCAGCAGCGGTTGGGGGGGCATGAATGAGCAGTTCTTC
CASSGWGGMNEQFF
>-|-|TRBJ2-7|TRBV19
TGTGCCAGTAGTATTTCCCAACTGAAGTCCTACGAGCAGTACTTC
CASSISQLKSYEQYF
>-|TRBD1|TRBJ1-4|TRBV6-5
TGTGCCAGCAGTTACTCGTCCGGGACAGTGGGAAAACTGTTTTTT
CASSYSSGTVGKLFF
>-|-|TRBJ2-1|TRBV29-1
TGCAGCGGGCGGCTTGCCTACAATGAGCAGTTCTTC
CSGRLAYNEQFF
>-|-|TRBJ1-1|TRBV19
TGTGCCAGTAGTATGGAGTATGAAGCTTTCTTT
CASSMEYEAFF
>-|-|TRBJ2-5|TRBV30
TGTGCCTGGAGTGTCAGCCAGGGGAGATCGACCCAGTACTTC
CAWSVSQGRSTQYF
>-|-|TRBJ2-5|TRBV6-1
TGTGCCAGCAGTGTTTCGGGGATTCAAGAGACCCAGTACTTC
CASSVSGIQETQYF
>-|TRBD1|TRBJ1-1|TRBV29-1
TGCAGCGCTAACAGGGGCCCGGGCACTGAAGCTTTCTTT
CSANRGPGTEAFF
>-|-|TRBJ2-3|TRBV7-8
TGTGCCAGCAGCTTAGCGCGGGTACAAACAGATACGCAGTATTTT
CASSLARVQTDTQYF
>-|TRBD1|TRBJ1-1|TRBV5-5
TGTGCCAGCAGCTTAGGGTTGGGACAGGGGATGGGGAACACTGAAGCTTTCTTT
CASSLGLGQGMGNTEAFF
>once|TRBD1|TRBJ1-1|TRBV5-6
TGTGCCAGCAGCTTGTTACAGGGGGTGACTGAAGCTTTCTTT
CASSLLQGVTEAFF
>-|TRBD1|TRBJ1-2|TRBV19
TGTGCCAGTAGTATAGGATGGACAGGGGTAAGGCCCGACTATGGCTACACCTTC
CASSIGWTGVRPDYGYTF
>-|-|TRBJ1-2|TRBV19
TGTGCCAGTAGAATACCAGGGTACCCTGGCTACACCTTC
CASRIPGYPGYTF
>-|-|TRBJ1-3|TRBV5-6
TGTGCCAGCAGCGGGGAACACAGGGCCGGCATATATTTT
CASSGEHRAGIYF
>-|TRBD1|TRBJ2-5|TRBV5-1
TGCGCCAGCAGCCGGACAGGGACACAAGAGACCCAGTACTTC
CASSRTGTQETQYF
>-|-|TRBJ2-3|TRBV9
TGTGCCAGCAGCGTACTGCCTCGGGATACGCAGTATTTT
CASSVLPRDTQYF
>-|-|TRBJ1-3|TRBV9
TGTGCCAGCAGCGCTGACAGGTCTGGAAACACCATATATTTT
CASSADRSGNTIYF
>-|-|TRBJ2-3|TRBV7-6
TGTGCCAGCAGCTTGGGAAGCGGCGGTAGCACAGATACGCAGTATTTT
CASSLGSGGSTDTQYF
>once|TRBD2|TRBJ2-7|TRBV7-6
TGTGCCAGCAGCTCATCCGGGACTAGCGGGAGTATCCACGAGCAGTACTTC
CASSSSGTSGSIHEQYF
>-|TRBD2|TRBJ2-7|TRBV18
TGTGCCGAGGGGGCTAGCGGGAGTATTAACTACGAGCAGTACTTC
CAEGASGSINYEQYF
>-|TRBD1|TRBJ2-1|TRBV19
TGTGCCAGTAGCCCGGGACAGAATAACAATGAGCAGTTCTTC
CASSPGQNNNEQFF
>-|TRBD1|TRBJ1-1|TRBV19
TGTGCCAGTAGTATCCGAGACAGGGTGGCTTTCTTT
CASSIRDRVAFF
>-|-|TRBJ1-6|TRBV4-1
TGCGCCAGCAGCCCCCAAAGCGACCATTTTTCACCCCTCCACTTT
CASSPQSDHFSPLHF